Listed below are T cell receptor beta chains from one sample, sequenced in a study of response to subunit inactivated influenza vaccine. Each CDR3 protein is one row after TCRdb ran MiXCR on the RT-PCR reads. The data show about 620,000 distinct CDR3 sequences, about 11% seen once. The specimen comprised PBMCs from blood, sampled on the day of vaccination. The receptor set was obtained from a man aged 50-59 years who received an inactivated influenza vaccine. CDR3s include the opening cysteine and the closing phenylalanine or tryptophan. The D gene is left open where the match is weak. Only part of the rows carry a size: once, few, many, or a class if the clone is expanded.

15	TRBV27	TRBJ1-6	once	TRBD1	CASSRMGQTDSPLHF	TGTGCCAGCAGCCGAATGGGACAGACGGATTCACCCCTCCACTTT
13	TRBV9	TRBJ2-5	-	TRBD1	CASSVEQGETQYF	TGTGCCAGCAGCGTAGAACAGGGGGAGACCCAGTACTTC
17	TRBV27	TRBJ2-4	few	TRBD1	CASSPGQGGGVKNIQYF	TGTGCCAGCAGTCCTGGACAGGGGGGCGGTGTCAAAAACATTCAGTACTTC
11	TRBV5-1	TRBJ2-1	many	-	CASAAYNEQFF	TGCGCCAGCGCGGCATACAATGAGCAGTTCTTC
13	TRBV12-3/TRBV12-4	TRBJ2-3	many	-	CASSFPGSLTQYF	TGTGCCAGCAGTTTTCCAGGTTCCCTAACGCAGTATTTT
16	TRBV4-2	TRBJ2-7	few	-	CASSQDPFGNSYEQYF	TGTGCCAGCAGCCAAGATCCGTTTGGCAATTCCTACGAGCAGTACTTC
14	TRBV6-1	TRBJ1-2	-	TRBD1	CASSEYGTDYGYTF	TGTGCCAGCAGTGAATATGGGACAGACTATGGCTACACCTTC
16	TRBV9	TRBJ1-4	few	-	CASKKDAGAANEKLFF	TGTGCCAGCAAAAAAGACGCAGGGGCTGCTAATGAAAAACTGTTTTTT
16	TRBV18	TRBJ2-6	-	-	CASSPSPGSGANVLTF	TGTGCCAGCTCACCATCCCCGGGATCTGGGGCCAACGTCCTGACTTTC
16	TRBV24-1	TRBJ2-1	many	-	CATSGGEILTYNEQFF	TGTGCCACCAGTGGAGGGGAAATCCTGACCTACAATGAGCAGTTCTTC
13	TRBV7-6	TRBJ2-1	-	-	CASSSVGLNEQFF	TGTGCCAGCAGTTCTGTAGGCCTCAATGAGCAGTTCTTC
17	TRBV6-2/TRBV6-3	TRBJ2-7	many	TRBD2	CASSYHRTSGASYEQYF	TGTGCCAGCAGCTACCATCGGACTAGCGGGGCCTCCTACGAGCAGTACTTC
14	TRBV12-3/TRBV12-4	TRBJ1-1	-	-	CASAPGVLNTEAFF	TGTGCCAGCGCGCCGGGTGTTTTGAACACTGAAGCTTTCTTT
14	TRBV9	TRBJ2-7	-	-	CASSVVPGDYEQYF	TGTGCCAGCAGCGTAGTCCCAGGCGACTACGAGCAGTACTTC
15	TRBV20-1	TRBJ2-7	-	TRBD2	CSARVWREAAYEQYF	TGCAGTGCTAGAGTTTGGCGGGAGGCAGCCTACGAGCAGTACTTC
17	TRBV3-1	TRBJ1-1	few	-	CASSQIWGPTQNTEAFF	TGTGCCAGCAGCCAAATTTGGGGGCCGACACAGAACACTGAAGCTTTCTTT
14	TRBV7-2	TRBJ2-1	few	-	CASRPNWTPNEQFF	TGTGCCAGCAGACCCAACTGGACACCCAATGAGCAGTTCTTC
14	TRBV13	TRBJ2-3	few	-	CASSFGADTDTQYF	TGTGCCAGCAGCTTCGGGGCCGACACAGATACGCAGTATTTT
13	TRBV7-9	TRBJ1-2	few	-	CASSLAQGHGYTF	TGTGCCAGCAGCTTAGCGCAGGGACACGGGTACACCTTC
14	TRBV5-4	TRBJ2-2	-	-	CASGPRIEFGELFF	TGTGCCAGCGGACCTAGGATAGAATTCGGGGAGCTGTTTTTT
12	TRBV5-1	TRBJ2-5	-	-	CASRLGVETQYF	TGCGCCAGCAGGCTGGGCGTAGAGACCCAGTACTTC
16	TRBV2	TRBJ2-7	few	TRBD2	CASRKPGLAVLYEQYF	TGTGCCAGCAGAAAACCGGGACTAGCGGTACTCTACGAGCAGTACTTC
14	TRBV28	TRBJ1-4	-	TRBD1	CASTPRTGGEKLFF	TGTGCCAGCACTCCCAGGACAGGGGGTGAAAAACTGTTTTTT
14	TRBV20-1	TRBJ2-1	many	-	CSARPPSTGYEQFF	TGCAGTGCTAGACCCCCATCCACAGGGTATGAGCAGTTCTTC
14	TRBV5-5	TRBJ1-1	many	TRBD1	CASSWTGMNTEAFF	TGTGCCAGCAGCTGGACAGGGATGAACACTGAAGCTTTCTTT
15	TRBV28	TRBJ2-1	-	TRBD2	CASSFSGREYNEQFF	TGTGCCAGCAGTTTCAGCGGGCGGGAGTACAATGAGCAGTTCTTC
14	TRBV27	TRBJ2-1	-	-	CASTSRAGTNEQFF	TGTGCCAGCACCTCACGCGCGGGGACCAATGAGCAGTTCTTC
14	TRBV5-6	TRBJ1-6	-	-	CASSLGGVDSPLHF	TGTGCCAGCAGCTTAGGCGGGGTGGATTCACCCCTCCACTTT
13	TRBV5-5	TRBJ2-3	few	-	CASRTLSTDTQYF	TGTGCCAGCCGGACCCTTAGCACAGATACGCAGTATTTT
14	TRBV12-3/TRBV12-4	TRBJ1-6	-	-	CASSLVGGGSPLHF	TGTGCCAGCAGTTTAGTTGGGGGGGGCTCACCCCTCCACTTT
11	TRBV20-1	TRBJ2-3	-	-	CSAAGGPTQYF	TGCAGTGCTGCCGGGGGTCCCACGCAGTATTTT
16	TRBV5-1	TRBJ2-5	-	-	CASSAGVAGQRETQYF	TGCGCCAGCAGCGCGGGGGTTGCAGGACAGCGGGAGACCCAGTACTTC
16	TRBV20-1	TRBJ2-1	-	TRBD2	CSARVTGTSGRYEQFF	TGCAGTGCTAGAGTGACCGGGACTAGCGGGAGGTATGAGCAGTTCTTC
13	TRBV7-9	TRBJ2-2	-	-	CASSLRSSGELFF	TGTGCCAGCAGCTTAAGGTCCTCCGGGGAGCTGTTTTTT
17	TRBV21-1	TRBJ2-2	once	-	CASSKERPAGNTGELFF	TGTGCCAGCAGCAAAGAGAGACCGGCCGGGAACACCGGGGAGCTGTTTTTT
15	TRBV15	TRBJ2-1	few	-	CATSRDQGGYNEQFF	TGTGCCACCAGCAGAGATCAGGGAGGCTACAATGAGCAGTTCTTC
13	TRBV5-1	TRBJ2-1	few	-	CASSHSGITEQFF	TGCGCCAGCAGTCATTCCGGGATAACTGAGCAGTTCTTC
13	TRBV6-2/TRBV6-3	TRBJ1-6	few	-	CASSYSSNSPLHF	TGTGCCAGCAGTTACTCGTCGAATTCACCCCTCCACTTT
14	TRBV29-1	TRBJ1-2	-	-	CSVELGMAPSGYTF	TGCAGCGTTGAACTTGGGATGGCCCCAAGTGGCTACACCTTC
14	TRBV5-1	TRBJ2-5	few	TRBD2	CASSRVAGEETQYF	TGCGCCAGCAGCAGGGTAGCGGGTGAAGAGACCCAGTACTTC
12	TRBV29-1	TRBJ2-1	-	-	CSVGRSPPEQFF	TGCAGCGTTGGGCGGAGCCCCCCCGAGCAGTTCTTC
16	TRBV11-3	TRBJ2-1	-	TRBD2	CASSLMAGGRGNEQFF	TGTGCCAGCAGCTTAATGGCGGGAGGACGGGGCAATGAGCAGTTCTTC
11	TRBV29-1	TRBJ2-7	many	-	CSGGTPSEQYF	TGCAGCGGTGGGACTCCTTCCGAGCAGTACTTC
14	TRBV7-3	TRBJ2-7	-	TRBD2	CASSFRGGLDEQYF	TGTGCCAGCAGCTTCCGGGGGGGACTAGACGAGCAGTACTTC
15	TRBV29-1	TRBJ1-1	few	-	CSVEAPRQDRTEAFF	TGCAGCGTTGAAGCCCCCAGACAGGATCGCACTGAAGCTTTCTTT
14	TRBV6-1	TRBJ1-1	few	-	CASSLGPWGTEAFF	TGTGCCAGCAGCCTCGGTCCCTGGGGCACTGAAGCTTTCTTT
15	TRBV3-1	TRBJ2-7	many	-	CASSQSGSGAYEQYF	TGTGCCAGCAGCCAATCGGGATCTGGCGCCTACGAGCAGTACTTC
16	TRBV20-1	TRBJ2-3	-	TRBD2	CSARDLQRGGGDTQYF	TGCAGTGCTAGAGATCTGCAGCGGGGGGGCGGAGATACGCAGTATTTT
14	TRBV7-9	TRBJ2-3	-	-	CASSFTEGTDTQYF	TGTGCCAGCAGCTTCACGGAGGGCACAGATACGCAGTATTTT
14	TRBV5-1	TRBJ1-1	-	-	CASSLDRGTTEAFF	TGCGCCAGCAGCTTGGACCGGGGGACCACTGAAGCTTTCTTT
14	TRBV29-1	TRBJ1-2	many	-	CSVEVGVGGYGYTF	TGCAGCGTTGAAGTTGGCGTGGGAGGATATGGCTACACCTTC
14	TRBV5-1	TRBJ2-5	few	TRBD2	CASRQRGPQETQYF	TGCGCCAGCAGACAGCGGGGGCCCCAAGAGACCCAGTACTTC
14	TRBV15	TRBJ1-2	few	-	CATSREDSLYGYTF	TGTGCCACCAGCAGAGAAGACAGTCTCTATGGCTACACCTTC
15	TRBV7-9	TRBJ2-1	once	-	CAELTASYGDNEQFF	TGTGCCGAATTGACGGCCAGCTATGGGGACAATGAGCAGTTCTTC
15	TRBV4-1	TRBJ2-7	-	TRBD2	CASSQAASGREEQYF	TGCGCCAGCAGCCAAGCGGCGTCAGGGAGGGAGGAGCAGTACTTC